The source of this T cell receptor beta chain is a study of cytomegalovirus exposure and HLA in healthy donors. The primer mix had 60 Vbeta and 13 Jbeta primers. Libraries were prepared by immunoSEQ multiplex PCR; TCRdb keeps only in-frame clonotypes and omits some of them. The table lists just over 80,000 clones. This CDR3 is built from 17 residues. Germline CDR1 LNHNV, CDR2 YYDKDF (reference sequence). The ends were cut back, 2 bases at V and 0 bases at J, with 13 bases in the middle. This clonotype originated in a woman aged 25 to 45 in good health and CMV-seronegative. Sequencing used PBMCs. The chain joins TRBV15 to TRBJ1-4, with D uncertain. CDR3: CATSRRLIAATNEKLFF. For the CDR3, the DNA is TGTGCCACCAGCAGACGACTCATAGCAGCAACTAATGAAAAACTGTTTTTT.